A selection of T cell receptor beta chains follows, all from one sample in a study of monozygotic twins with cystic fibrosis. TCRdb keeps only in-frame clones here, not all; method: immunoSEQ multiplex PCR. The sample shows 30,000 or so clones, just over 95% of them seen only once. Sequencing was performed on blood. The receptors stem from a girl under 10 years old with cystic fibrosis. Each CDR3 is given with its conserved first and last residue. Fields, in order: J gene, D gene, V gene, CDR3 DNA, CDR3 protein. The D gene is left open where the match is weak.

J gene: TRBJ1-1; D gene: NA; V gene: TRBV18; CDR3 DNA: TGTGCCAGCTCCTCGCAGGTGAACACTGAAGCTTTCTTT; CDR3 protein: CASSSQVNTEAFF
J gene: TRBJ1-5; D gene: NA; V gene: TRBV5-8; CDR3 DNA: TGTGCCAGCAGCGTCCCCGGGGTGGGCAATCAGCCCCAGCATTTT; CDR3 protein: CASSVPGVGNQPQHF
J gene: TRBJ2-7; D gene: TRBD2; V gene: TRBV7-8; CDR3 DNA: TGTGCCAGCAGCAAGTCTAGCGGGAGGGCTTACTACGAGCAGTACTTC; CDR3 protein: CASSKSSGRAYYEQYF
J gene: TRBJ2-7; D gene: NA; V gene: TRBV4-1; CDR3 DNA: TGCGCCAGCAGCCCAGGGACTGGAGACTACGAGCAGTACTTC; CDR3 protein: CASSPGTGDYEQYF
J gene: TRBJ2-7; D gene: TRBD2; V gene: TRBV6-1; CDR3 DNA: TGTGCCAGCCCAGGGACTAGTGTAACCTACGAGCAGTACTTC; CDR3 protein: CASPGTSVTYEQYF
J gene: TRBJ2-7; D gene: NA; V gene: TRBV30; CDR3 DNA: TGTGCCTGGGCTTTCCGTCCCTCCTACGAGCAGTACTTC; CDR3 protein: CAWAFRPSYEQYF
J gene: TRBJ2-1; D gene: NA; V gene: TRBV11-1; CDR3 DNA: TGTGCCAGCAGCTTAACCGGGGCCAGCTCCTACAATGAGCAGTTCTTC; CDR3 protein: CASSLTGASSYNEQFF
J gene: TRBJ1-6; D gene: TRBD1; V gene: TRBV6-5; CDR3 DNA: TGTGCCAGCAGACCCGGACAGGTTAATTCACCCCTCCACTTT; CDR3 protein: CASRPGQVNSPLHF
J gene: TRBJ2-3; D gene: TRBD2; V gene: TRBV4-1; CDR3 DNA: TGCGCCAGCAGTCTCAATAGCGGGAGCTGGGATACGCAGTATTTT; CDR3 protein: CASSLNSGSWDTQYF
J gene: TRBJ2-3; D gene: TRBD2; V gene: TRBV10-3; CDR3 DNA: TGTGCCATCAGTGATCTTACTAGCGGGAAGGATACGCAGTATTTT; CDR3 protein: CAISDLTSGKDTQYF
J gene: TRBJ1-5; D gene: NA; V gene: TRBV15; CDR3 DNA: TGTGCCACCAGCAGAGTTTTGAGGCAGCCCCAGCATTTT; CDR3 protein: CATSRVLRQPQHF